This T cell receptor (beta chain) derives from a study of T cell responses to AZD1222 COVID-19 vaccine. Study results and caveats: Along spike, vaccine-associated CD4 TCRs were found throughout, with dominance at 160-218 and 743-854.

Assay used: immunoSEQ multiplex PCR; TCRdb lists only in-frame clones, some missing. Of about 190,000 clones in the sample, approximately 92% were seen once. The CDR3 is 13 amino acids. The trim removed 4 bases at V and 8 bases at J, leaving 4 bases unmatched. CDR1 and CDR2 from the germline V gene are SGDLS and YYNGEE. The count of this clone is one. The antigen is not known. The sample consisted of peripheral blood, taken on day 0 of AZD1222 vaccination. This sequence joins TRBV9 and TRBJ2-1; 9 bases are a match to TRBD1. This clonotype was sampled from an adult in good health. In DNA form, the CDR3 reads TGTGCCAGCAGCCAGAGACAGGGGGATGAGCAGTTCTTC. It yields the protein CASSQRQGDEQFF. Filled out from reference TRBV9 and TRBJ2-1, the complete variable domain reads DSGVTQTPKHLITATGQRVTLRCSPRSGDLSVYWYQQSLDQGLQFLIQYYNGEERAKGNILERFSAQQFPDLHSELNLSSLELGDSALYFCASSQRQGDEQFFGPGTRLTVL.